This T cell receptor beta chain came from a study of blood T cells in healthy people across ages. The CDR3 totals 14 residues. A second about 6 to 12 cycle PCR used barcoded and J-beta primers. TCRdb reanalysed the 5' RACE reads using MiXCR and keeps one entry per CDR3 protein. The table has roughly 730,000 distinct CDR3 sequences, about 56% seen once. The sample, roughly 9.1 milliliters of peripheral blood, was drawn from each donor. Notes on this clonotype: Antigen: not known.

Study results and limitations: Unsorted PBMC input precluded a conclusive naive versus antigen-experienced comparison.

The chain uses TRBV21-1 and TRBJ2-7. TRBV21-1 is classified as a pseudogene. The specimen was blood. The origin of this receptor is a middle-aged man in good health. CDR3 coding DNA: TGTGCCAGCAGCAACAGTTGGATTACCTACGAGCAGTACTTC. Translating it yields CASSNSWITYEQYF.